Each of the 28 T cell receptor beta chains below was sequenced from the same sample in a study of molecular identifiers for immune sequencing clone quantification. In TCRdb, the PCR reads were re-called with MiXCR into one record per CDR3 protein. Of 300,000 to 400,000 distinct CDR3 sequences in the sample, about 22% were seen once. Sequenced: naive CD8+ T cells from blood, with Jurkat cell RNA spiked in. Subset indicated: FACS-sorted CD8+CD4-CCR7+CD45RA+ naive T cells. All receptors derive from a human donor in good health. Some libraries in this study had Jurkat cell RNA spiked in.

In the case of this clonotype: This may arise from a read error, as a much more abundant clone is one base away. The chain has TRBV7-9 and TRBJ2-3; the match to TRBD2 covers 9 bases. Germline V gene data show CDR1 as SEHNR and CDR2 as FQNEAQ (reference sequence). The CDR3 contains 15 residues. CDR3 sequence: CASSQLAGYTGTQYF. Here the CDR3 DNA reads TGTGCCAGCAGCCAACTAGCGGGCTACACAGGTACGCAGTATTTT.

On this clonotype: Possible read error: a much larger clone is one base away. The chain combines TRBV20-1 with TRBJ2-6, with D hard to call. Germline loops: CDR1 DFQATT, CDR2 SNEGSKA (reference sequence). The CDR3 is 15 residues long. V lost 7 bases and J lost 1, with 14 bases in between. Here the CDR3 reads CSVVPQKSGANVLTF. Here the CDR3 DNA reads TGCAGTGTGGTGCCACAGAAGTCTGGGGCCAACGTCCTGACTTTC.

A single count supports this clonotype. A much larger clone differs from this one at a single base, so this may be a read error. The chain employs TRBV7-9 and TRBJ1-1; TRBD1 agrees at 11 bases. The CDR3 loop spans 16 amino acids. Germline V gene sequence: CDR1 SEHNR, CDR2 FQNEAQ (reference sequence). The CDR3 loop is CASSPWTGGWDTEAYF. Written as DNA, the CDR3 is TGTGCCAGCAGCCCATGGACAGGGGGCTGGGACACTGAAGCTTACTTT.

In its sample, this clonotype was seen a few times. The V call is TRBV3-1, the J call TRBJ1-2; D is unresolved. Germline lookup yields CDR1 LGHDT and CDR2 YNNKEL (reference sequence). The CDR3 sequence is 15 residues long. Trimming shortened V by 0 bases and J by 10 bases, and 18 bases separated the two germline ends. The DNA of the CDR3 is TGTGCCAGCAGCCAAGATCGGGGTGAGGATCCGACCTACACCTTC. This gives the protein CASSQDRGEDPTYTF.

As regards this clonotype: A much larger clone lies one base from this, so it may be a read error. This rearrangement joins TRBV30 to TRBJ2-2, with D possibly matching TRBD2 (5 bases). CDR1 is GTSNPN, CDR2 SVGIG, per germline (reference sequence). This CDR3 spans 12 amino acids. CDR3 sequence reads: CAWSEGAGEQFF. The CDR3 DNA reads as TGTGCCTGGAGTGAGGGAGCCGGGGAGCAGTTTTTT.

This clonotype was detected only a few times. V and J are TRBV9 and TRBJ2-3; a weak D match, TRBD2 (6 bases). The CDR3 spans 15 residues. Germline V lookup: CDR1 SGDLS, CDR2 YYNGEE. The ends were cut back, 0 bases at V and 4 bases at J, with 12 bases in the middle. The CDR3 sequence: CASSVEWGVSDTQYF. The DNA for the CDR3 is TGTGCCAGCAGCGTAGAGTGGGGGGTGTCAGATACGCAGTATTTT.

This clonotype was observed a few times. V is TRBV5-6 and J is TRBJ1-5; D is possibly TRBD1 (5 bases). Germline values: CDR1 SGHDT, CDR2 YYEEEE. The CDR3 is 16 amino acids. V dropped 1 base and J dropped 3 bases, with 14 bases sitting between them. CDR3 bases: TGTGCCAGCAGCTTGTCAGGGAACGTTTACAATCAGCCCCAGCATTTT. Translating gives CASSLSGNVYNQPQHF.

This clonotype occurred once. A read error may explain this, as a much larger clone is one base away. J is TRBJ1-1 and V is TRBV4-1; possible D gene TRBD1, 5 bases. The CDR3 runs 16 residues. Germline V gives CDR1 MGHRA, CDR2 YSYEKL. The CDR3 protein is CASSQGRQTMNTAAFF. CDR3 in DNA: TGCGCCAGCAGCCAGGGTCGACAGACCATGAACACTGCAGCTTTCTTT.

This clonotype was seen repeatedly, ten times or more. This rearrangement joins TRBV14 to TRBJ2-5; 7 bases agree with TRBD1. The junction had 10 bases not matched to a gene; V was cut back by 4 bases and J by 5 bases. This CDR3 spans 15 amino acids. Germline V CDR1 and CDR2: SGHDN, FVKESK. In nucleotides, the CDR3 is TGTGCCAGCAGCCCTCGCGGCAGGGGGAAGGAGACCCAGTACTTC. Translated: CASSPRGRGKETQYF.

This clonotype was counted many times. J is TRBJ2-5 and V is TRBV12-3 or TRBV12-4; 11 bases map to TRBD1. J was trimmed by 6 bases and V by 6 bases; bases with no gene match: 9. The length of the CDR3 is 15 residues. The CDR3 loop is CASSYPGQGGKTQYF. The CDR3 DNA reads as TGTGCCAGCAGCTACCCGGGACAGGGGGGGAAGACCCAGTACTTC.

This clonotype appeared many times. The chain uses TRBV4-1 and TRBJ1-1, with unresolved D. Between the trimmed V and J ends, which lost 0 bases and 2 bases, there was a span of 10 bases. Germline assignment: CDR1 MGHRA and CDR2 YSYEKL. The CDR3 has 15 residues. The CDR3 DNA sequence: TGCGCCAGCAGCCAAGATACCAGACCAAACACTGAAGCTTTCTTT. Protein product: CASSQDTRPNTEAFF.

This clonotype was seen at least ten times. This chain links TRBV6-6 with TRBJ2-7; 10 bases agree with TRBD1. Germline assignment: CDR1 MNHNY and CDR2 SVGAGI (reference sequence). The CDR3 loop spans 14 amino acids. Germline trimming cut 1 base from V and 5 bases from J; bases unmatched to any gene: 2. CDR3 coding DNA: TGTGCCAGCAGTTACTGGGACAGGGGAGACGAGCAGTACTTC. Protein product: CASSYWDRGDEQYF.

This clonotype was observed a handful of times. This sequence joins TRBV29-1 and TRBJ2-2, with 12 bases identical to TRBD1. Germline CDR1 and CDR2: SQVTM and ANQGSEA. V trimming: 5 bases; J trimming: 7 bases; junction bases outside the gene matches: 5. CDR3 length equals 14 residues. The CDR3 bases are TGCAGCGTTAGGGGACAGGGGGCAATCGGGGAGCTGTTTTTT. It codes for CSVRGQGAIGELFF.

The rearrangement joins TRBV27 to TRBJ2-2, with 7 bases aligning to TRBD2. The germline V gene has CDR1 MNHEY and CDR2 SMNVEV (reference sequence). The CDR3 spans 17 residues. Germline trimming cut 2 bases from V and 4 bases from J; bases unmatched to any gene: 10. Written as DNA, the CDR3 is TGTGCCAGCAGTTTAAGAGGGGCCCGGGGGGTCACCGGGGAGCTGTTTTTT. It specifies CASSLRGARGVTGELFF.

This chain connects TRBV20-1 to TRBJ2-5; possibly TRBD2 for D (6 bases). The CDR3 covers 13 residues. Looked up from germline, CDR1 is DFQATT and CDR2 is SNEGSKA (reference sequence). Trimming removed 0 bases from V and 7 bases from J, with 12 bases in between. This CDR3 is CSARDLMGGTQYF. In DNA, the CDR3 is TGCAGTGCTAGAGATCTTATGGGGGGGACCCAGTACTTC.

Regarding this clonotype: A much larger clone lies one base from this, so it may be a read error. V usage is TRBV5-4 and J usage is TRBJ2-5; no clear D gene. This CDR3 spans 16 amino acids. V was clipped by 2 bases and J by 2 bases, with 16 bases between them. Germline V gene sequence: CDR1 SGHNT, CDR2 YYREEE (reference sequence). CDR3 in DNA: TGTGCCAGCAGCTTATGGTTGGGGTCAAAACAAGAGACCCAGTACTTC. Amino acids: CASSLWLGSKQETQYF.

There are many counts of this clonotype. The rearrangement links TRBV5-5 to TRBJ2-5, with D hard to call. There are 14 residues in the CDR3. Germline values: CDR1 SGHKS, CDR2 YYEKEE (reference sequence). Trimming removed 4 bases from V and 2 bases from J, with 12 bases in between. The CDR3 nucleotides are TGTGCCAGCAGCGATCCTGACGGACAAGAGACCCAGTACTTC. This translates into CASSDPDGQETQYF. The full variable domain, rest sourced from reference TRBV5-5 and TRBJ2-5, is DAGVTQSPTHLIKTRGQQVTLRCSPISGHKSVSWYQQVLGQGPQFIFQYYEKEERGRGNFPDRFSARQFPNYSSELNVNALLLGDSALYLCASSDPDGQETQYFGPGTRLLVL.

About this clonotype: A much larger clone is a single base away; this may be a read error. This chain uses TRBV20-1 with TRBJ2-7; no definite D call. This CDR3 has 15 amino acids. Germline CDR1 and CDR2: DFQATT and SNEGSKA (reference sequence). CDR3 sequence reads: CGARNSRMYSYEQYF. The DNA for the CDR3 is TGCGGTGCTAGAAATAGCCGGATGTACTCCTACGAGCAGTACTTC.

This clonotype was detected ten times or more. V gene TRBV7-9 combines with J gene TRBJ1-2; D not certain. This CDR3 spans 15 amino acids. In germline, CDR1 is SEHNR, CDR2 FQNEAQ (reference sequence). The V gene lost 4 bases and the J gene lost 8 bases, with 20 bases spanning the gap. CDR3 protein: CASSSAGGRLQGYTF. CDR3 in DNA: TGTGCCAGCAGCTCTGCTGGAGGGAGGCTGCAAGGCTACACCTTC. The entire variable domain, with the rest obtained from reference TRBV7-9 and TRBJ1-2, is as follows: DTGVSQNPRHKITKRGQNVTFRCDPISEHNRLYWYRQTLGQGPEFLTYFQNEAQLEKSRLLSDRFSAERPKGSFSTLEIQRTEQGDSAMYLCASSSAGGRLQGYTFGSGTRLTVV.

This clonotype was detected a few times. The chain employs TRBV28 and TRBJ2-5; D call uncertain. The germline V gene encodes CDR1 MDHEN and CDR2 SYDVKM. Trimming took 1 base from V and 1 from J, leaving 4 bases between them. The CDR3 totals 13 residues. CDR3 nucleotides: TGTGCCAGCAGTTTATACCTCCAAGAGACCCAGTACTTC. Its translation: CASSLYLQETQYF.

This clonotype was observed at least ten times. The chain uses TRBV7-9 and TRBJ1-5; 8 bases are a match to TRBD1. CDR3 length: 15 residues. CDR1 and CDR2 (germline): SEHNR, FQNEAQ (reference sequence). Unmatched junction bases numbered 3, after V lost 3 bases and J lost 2 bases. The CDR3 coding sequence is TGTGCCAGCAGCTTGTCAGGGGGCGGCAATCAGCCCCAGCATTTT. Encoded protein: CASSLSGGGNQPQHF.

This clonotype occurred many times. The chain is built from TRBV27 and TRBJ1-1; TRBD1 matches at 10 bases. V lost 8 bases and J lost 7; bases outside the gene matches: 10. CDR1 and CDR2 (germline): MNHEY, SMNVEV (reference sequence). The CDR3 covers 14 residues. Here the CDR3 reads CASWDRGRNGEAFF. Here the CDR3 DNA reads TGTGCCAGCTGGGACAGGGGTCGGAATGGTGAAGCTTTCTTT.

This clonotype was seen many times. The chain links TRBV9 to TRBJ2-2; maybe TRBD2 (6 bases). CDR1 and CDR2 from the germline V gene are SGDLS and YYNGEE. The CDR3 is made up of 15 amino acids. Trimming stripped 3 bases from V and 6 bases from J, with 15 bases between. The CDR3 nucleotides read TGTGCCAGCAGCGGAGGGGACTCGCCCGCCGGGGAGCTGTTTTTT. Its protein product is CASSGGDSPAGELFF.

This clonotype was found many times. This chain links TRBV2 with TRBJ2-3; TRBD2 is a possible D gene (6 bases). The V gene's germline CDR1 is SNHLY and CDR2 FYNNEI. The CDR3 totals 15 residues. V was pared by 2 bases and J by 3 bases, with 12 bases between. CDR3 coding DNA: TGTGCCAGCAGTGAATGGGCTAGCGTGACAGATACGCAGTATTTT. As protein: CASSEWASVTDTQYF. The whole variable domain, remainder taken from reference TRBV2 and TRBJ2-3, is EPEVTQTPSHQVTQMGQEVILRCVPISNHLYFYWYRQILGQKVEFLVSFYNNEISEKSEIFDDQFSVERPDGSNFTLKIRSTKLEDSAMYFCASSEWASVTDTQYFGPGTRLTVL.

This clonotype appeared a single time. A much larger clonotype is one base distant, so this may be a read error. The chain has TRBV7-6 and TRBJ1-5; 8 bases agree with TRBD1. After removal of 4 bases from V and 6 bases from J, the junction contained 5 bases not matched to a gene. The CDR3 covers 14 residues. CDR1 is SGHVS, CDR2 FNYEAQ, per germline. This CDR3 is CASSSGRGPQPQHF. CDR3 nucleotides: TGTGCCAGCAGCTCGGGCAGGGGGCCTCAGCCCCAGCATTTT.

At least ten counts were recorded for this clonotype. The chain carries TRBV28 and TRBJ2-7; D is uncertain. Deletions cut 5 bases from V and 4 bases from J, with 12 bases between. The germline CDR1 and CDR2 sequences are MDHEN and SYDVKM. The CDR3 loop spans 13 amino acids. The CDR3, as DNA: TGTGCCAGCAGTCCCCACTCCGGGTACGAGCAGTACTTC. It specifies CASSPHSGYEQYF.

This clonotype was detected ten times or more. CDR3 sequence: CASSLSEQVRAFF. In DNA, the CDR3 is TGTGCCAGTAGTCTCTCTGAACAGGTCCGGGCTTTCTTT. This chain uses TRBV19 with TRBJ1-1; possibly TRBD1 for D (5 bases). Germline CDR1 LNHDA, CDR2 SQIVND (reference sequence). Deletions cut 5 bases from V and 11 bases from J, with 18 bases between. The CDR3 totals 13 residues.

The chain employs TRBV11-2 and TRBJ2-7, with a weak D call TRBD2 (6 bases). Germline values: CDR1 SGHAT, CDR2 FQNNGV. The V and J ends lost 4 bases and 4 bases respectively, with 8 bases between them. The CDR3 extends over 12 amino acids. The CDR3 reads CASSSREYEQYF. For the CDR3, the DNA is TGTGCCAGCAGCTCACGGGAGTACGAGCAGTACTTC.